This T cell receptor beta chain stems from a study of molecular identifiers for immune sequencing clone quantification. About the study: In replicates, RNA from about 20,000 or 100,000 naive CD8 cells was split five ways, four sequenced.

In preparing bulk TCR libraries, previously described methods and listed TCR primers were used. TCRdb fed the PCR reads into MiXCR, producing one record per CDR3 protein. This sample has 550,000 to 750,000 distinct CDR3 sequences, with 15% to 20% found just once. The CDR3 has 13 residues. J was trimmed by 6 bases and V by 4 bases; bases with no gene match: 6. Germline V lookup: CDR1 SGHRS, CDR2 YFSETQ. This clonotype showed up just a few times. A much larger clone differs by one base, so this may be a read error. The sequence came from a human donor in good health. Some libraries in this study had Jurkat cell RNA spiked in. The chain links TRBV5-1 to TRBJ2-7; 8 nucleotides match TRBD2. The material sequenced was naive CD8+ T cells from blood, with Jurkat cell RNA spiked in. Regarding subset: FACS-sorted CD8+CD4-CCR7+CD45RA+ naive T cells. The CDR3 nucleotides are TGCGCCAGCAGCCAGACTAGCGTCTGCGAGCAGTACTTC. It codes for CASSQTSVCEQYF.